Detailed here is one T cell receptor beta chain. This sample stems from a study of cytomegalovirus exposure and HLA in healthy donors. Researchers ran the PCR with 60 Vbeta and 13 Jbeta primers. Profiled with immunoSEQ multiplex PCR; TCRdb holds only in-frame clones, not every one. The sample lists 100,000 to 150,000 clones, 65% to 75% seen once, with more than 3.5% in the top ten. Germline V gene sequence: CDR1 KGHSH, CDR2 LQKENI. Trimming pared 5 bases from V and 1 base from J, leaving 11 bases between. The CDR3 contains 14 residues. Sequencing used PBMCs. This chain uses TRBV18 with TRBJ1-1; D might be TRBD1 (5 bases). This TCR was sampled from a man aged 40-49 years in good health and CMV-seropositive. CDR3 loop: CASSTSTGNTEAFF. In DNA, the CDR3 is TGTGCCAGCTCAACCTCCACAGGGAACACTGAAGCTTTCTTT. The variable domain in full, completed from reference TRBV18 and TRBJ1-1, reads NAGVMQNPRHLVRRRGQEARLRCSPMKGHSHVYWYRQLPEEGLKFMVYLQKENIIDESGMPKERFSAEFPKEGPSILRIQQVVRGDSAAYFCASSTSTGNTEAFFGQGTRLTVV.